This T cell receptor (beta chain) was retrieved from a study of blood T cell repertoires in COVID-19. Study-wide context: Collection of acute and convalescent COVID-19 samples took place in the United States, Italy and Spain. PBMCs, B-cell-depleted T cells, or T cells were the source of the cDNA or gDNA that made up the material.

Concerning this clone itself: In the same sample, other DNA sequences code for this CDR3.

Methods used by the authors: By means of reference gene primer amplification, nucleated cell counts were estimated. Clones were read by immunoSEQ multiplex PCR, and TCRdb kept only the in-frame ones, dropping some. V and J calls and clone size follow that table, whereas D and trimming were derived from the DNA. This sample has just over 650,000 clones, with 85% to 90% found just once. The origin of this receptor is a young woman with acute or convalescent COVID-19. The sequenced sample consisted of peripheral blood.

This CDR3 is CASSLQGGVAEAFF. CDR3 nucleotide sequence: TGTGCCAGCAGCTTGCAGGGAGGGGTCGCTGAAGCTTTCTTT. The J gene is TRBJ1-1, the V gene TRBV7-9; possible D gene TRBD1, 5 bases. Trimming stripped 3 bases from V and 6 bases from J, with 14 bases between. Per germline, CDR1 SEHNR and CDR2 FQNEAQ (reference sequence). The CDR3 has 14 amino acids.